This T cell receptor beta chain originates from a study of identical twins. TCRdb processed the 5' RACE reads anew with MiXCR; each CDR3 protein has one entry. The table lists 1.5 million to 2 million distinct CDR3 sequences, around 33% of them singletons, with around 0.25% in the top ten. The V and J ends lost 5 bases and 2 bases, in that order; junction bases with no gene match: 4. This CDR3 is built from 14 residues. Germline V gene lookup returns CDR1 DFQATT and CDR2 SNEGSKA (reference sequence). In its sample, this clonotype was seen a few times. The antigen is not known. Study-wide results and limits: A lower insertion count was a feature of abundant cord blood beta clonotypes, with no such feature in memory repertoires. Twin pairs' shared out-of-frame alpha sequences were enriched in low generation probability. Rather than following the same donors, the conclusions depended on cross-sectional statistical analysis. Beta out-of-frame sequences showed weaker excess twin sharing.

The sample was cord blood. The rearrangement links TRBV20-1 to TRBJ2-1; 9 positions agree with TRBD2. This TCR came from a newborn girl in good health. This CDR3 reads CSASAGGPYNEQFF. CDR3 coding DNA: TGCAGTGCTTCAGCGGGAGGACCCTACAATGAGCAGTTCTTC.